What follows are 21 T cell receptor beta chains derived from one specimen sequenced in a study of immune cell composition in non-small cell lung cancer. The assay was immunoSEQ multiplex PCR, and TCRdb's table has in-frame clones only and misses some. Counted here are approximately 7,000 clones, under 80% occurring once; the ten biggest clones make up around 4.5%. The sample comprised lung tumor tissue. The receptors derive from a human donor with non-small cell lung cancer.

The rearrangement joins TRBV27 to TRBJ2-7; TRBD1 agrees at 8 bases. V lost 2 bases to trimming and J lost 5 bases; unmatched junction nucleotides: 8. Germline values: CDR1 MNHEY, CDR2 SMNVEV (reference sequence). The CDR3 is 15 amino acids. This CDR3 is CASSLVAGGMNEQYF. The DNA of the CDR3 is TGTGCCAGCAGTTTAGTTGCAGGGGGCATGAACGAGCAGTACTTC.

This clone has a single count. This chain uses TRBV5-1 with TRBJ2-1, with 9 bases identical to TRBD1. The V gene's germline CDR1 is SGHRS and CDR2 YFSETQ. V lost 4 bases and J lost 9; bases outside the gene matches: 8. CDR3 length: 14 residues. The CDR3 region has the DNA TGCGCCAGCAGCCAAGTGACAGGGGGGATTGAGCAGTTCTTC. Its protein product is CASSQVTGGIEQFF.

This chain links TRBV7-2 with TRBJ2-7; D is ambiguous. The germline V gene encodes CDR1 SGHTA and CDR2 FQGNSA. The V gene lost 4 bases and the J gene lost 0 bases, with 10 bases spanning the gap. The CDR3 sequence is 14 residues long. CDR3 amino acids: CASSYDFSSYEQYF. The CDR3 coding sequence is TGTGCCAGCAGCTATGACTTTAGCTCCTACGAGCAGTACTTC.

The chain recombines TRBV14 with TRBJ2-5; 10 bases line up with TRBD1. The germline CDR1 and CDR2 sequences are SGHDN and FVKESK. The ends lost 5 bases at V and 4 bases at J; junction bases unmatched: 7. The CDR3 is 15 amino acids. The CDR3 sequence is CASSSRRDRGETQYF. As DNA, the CDR3 is TGTGCCAGCAGCTCTCGTCGGGACAGGGGAGAGACCCAGTACTTC. The variable domain in full, with the rest retrieved from reference TRBV14 and TRBJ2-5, is EAGVTQFPSHSVIEKGQTVTLRCDPISGHDNLYWYRRVMGKEIKFLLHFVKESKQDESGMPNNRFLAERTGGTYSTLKVQPAELEDSGVYFCASSSRRDRGETQYFGPGTRLLVL.

The V gene is TRBV7-2, the J gene TRBJ2-3, with 7 nucleotides matching TRBD1. The germline V gene has CDR1 SGHTA and CDR2 FQGNSA. The CDR3 runs to 15 residues. Trimming took 5 bases from V and 0 from J; bases not matched to a gene: 5. Here the CDR3 reads CASSTTGISTDTQYF. In nucleotides, the CDR3 is TGTGCCAGCAGCACGACAGGGATTAGCACAGATACGCAGTATTTT.

V and J are TRBV27 and TRBJ1-1; D is ambiguous. Trimming removed 2 bases from V and 4 bases from J, with 8 bases in between. This CDR3 contains 13 residues. The germline CDR1 and CDR2 sequences are MNHEY and SMNVEV (reference sequence). CDR3 nucleotide sequence: TGTGCCAGCAGTTTAAGAGGGAGCACTGAAGCTTTCTTT. Its protein is CASSLRGSTEAFF.

Here the CDR3 DNA reads TGTGCCAGCGGAACAGGGAGCGGATACAATGAGCAGTTCTTC. Protein sequence: CASGTGSGYNEQFF. The chain uses TRBV7-9 and TRBJ2-1, with a tentative D call TRBD1 (6 bases). CDR1 and CDR2 (germline): SEHNR, FQNEAQ (reference sequence). The CDR3 spans 14 residues. V lost 8 bases to trimming and J lost 4 bases, with 15 bases between them. Complete variable domain (other parts from reference TRBV7-9 and TRBJ2-1): DTGVSQNPRHKITKRGQNVTFRCDPISEHNRLYWYRQTLGQGPEFLTYFQNEAQLEKSRLLSDRFSAERPKGSFSTLEIQRTEQGDSAMYLCASGTGSGYNEQFFGPGTRLTVL.

This rearrangement joins TRBV28 to TRBJ2-7; TRBD1 matches 8 bases. J was trimmed by 5 bases and V by 5 bases; bases with no gene match: 8. Germline CDR1 reads MDHEN; CDR2 reads SYDVKM. The CDR3 runs 14 residues. The CDR3 bases are TGTGCCAGCAGTCCACCGGACAGGGCCCACGAGCAGTACTTC. This codes for CASSPPDRAHEQYF.

J is TRBJ2-3 and V is TRBV11-3; 8 bases map to TRBD1. The junction had 12 bases not matched to a gene; V was cut back by 5 bases and J by 5 bases. From germline, CDR1 is SGHNT and CDR2 YENEEA. The CDR3 runs to 16 residues. CDR3 DNA: TGTGCCAGCAGCCATGGTGTGGGGACAGGAGGAGATACGCAGTATTTT. Its protein product is CASSHGVGTGGDTQYF.

This clone was detected only a few times. The V gene is TRBV5-4, the J gene TRBJ1-2, with D perhaps TRBD1 (5 bases). CDR3 size: 15 residues. V lost 0 bases and J lost 2, with 11 bases in between. Germline V CDR1 and CDR2: SGHNT, YYREEE (reference sequence). The DNA for the CDR3 is TGTGCCAGCAGCTTGGTTGGGGCGGGGAACTATGGCTACACCTTC. Translated: CASSLVGAGNYGYTF.

The chain combines TRBV11-2 with TRBJ1-1; no definite D call. In germline, CDR1 is SGHAT, CDR2 FQNNGV. The V gene lost 1 base and the J gene lost 1 base, with 7 bases spanning the gap. The CDR3 runs to 14 residues. The DNA for the CDR3 is TGTGCCAGCAGCTTAGTCCGGGAGAACACTGAAGCTTTCTTT. It yields the protein CASSLVRENTEAFF. The whole variable domain, filled in from reference TRBV11-2 and TRBJ1-1, reads EAGVAQSPRYKIIEKRQSVAFWCNPISGHATLYWYQQILGQGPKLLIQFQNNGVVDDSQLPKDRFSAERLKGVDSTLKIQPAKLEDSAVYLCASSLVRENTEAFFGQGTRLTVV.

The chain combines TRBV11-3 with TRBJ2-5; 10 nucleotides agree with TRBD2. From germline, CDR1 is SGHNT and CDR2 YENEEA. CDR3 length equals 16 residues. J gave up 0 bases and V 3 bases, and 4 bases lay outside the gene matches. The CDR3, as DNA: TGTGCCAGCAGCTTGGGGACTAGCGCATACCAAGAGACCCAGTACTTC. Translating it yields CASSLGTSAYQETQYF.

In this sample, this clone turned up once. The chain joins TRBV7-2 to TRBJ2-1; D might be TRBD1 (5 bases). Germline assignment: CDR1 SGHTA and CDR2 FQGNSA. Trimming shortened V by 5 bases and J by 2 bases, and 13 bases separated the two germline ends. The CDR3 covers 15 residues. Written as DNA, the CDR3 is TGTGCCAGCAGCCGGTCAGGGATCACCTACAATGAGCAGTTCTTC. It encodes CASSRSGITYNEQFF.

The rearrangement uses TRBV30 and TRBJ2-3; a weak D match, TRBD2 (7 bases). The CDR3 has 17 residues. The ends were cut back, 0 bases at V and 10 bases at J, with 26 bases in the middle. CDR1 and CDR2 from the germline V gene are GTSNPN and SVGIG (reference sequence). The CDR3 DNA reads TGTGCCTGGAGTGTATTCCCTATGACGGGGGGCCTCTCGGCGCAGTATTTT. Protein: CAWSVFPMTGGLSAQYF. The whole variable domain, filled in from reference TRBV30 and TRBJ2-3, reads SQTIHQWPATLVQPVGSPLSLECTVEGTSNPNLYWYRQAAGRGLQLLFYSVGIGQISSEVPQNLSASRPQDRQFILSSKKLLLSDSGFYLCAWSVFPMTGGLSAQYFGPGTRLTVL.

The CDR3 DNA follows: TGTGCCAGCAGCTTAGCGGGCGTTAATGAAAAACTGTTTTTT. It encodes CASSLAGVNEKLFF. V usage is TRBV7-8 and J usage is TRBJ1-4; D is uncertain. V was cut by 0 bases and J by 4 bases, with 6 bases left in between. This CDR3 contains 14 residues. Germline V CDR1 and CDR2: SGHVS, FQNEAQ.

The genes are TRBV5-8 and TRBJ2-2; TRBD2 is a possible D gene (6 bases). V dropped 4 bases and J dropped 0 bases, with 19 bases sitting between them. The CDR3 length is 18 residues. CDR1 is SGHTS and CDR2 is YDEGEE in the germline V gene. The CDR3 region is CASSPPRIADANTGELFF. The CDR3 nucleotides are TGTGCCAGCAGCCCCCCCCGGATAGCGGACGCGAACACCGGGGAGCTGTTTTTT.

This clone was found once. The J gene is TRBJ2-1, the V gene TRBV5-6; tentative D call: TRBD2 (6 bases). Deletions cut 0 bases from V and 10 bases from J, with 8 bases between. The V gene's germline CDR1 is SGHDT and CDR2 YYEEEE. CDR3 size: 12 residues. The CDR3 is CASSLVRGEQFF. CDR3 nucleotides: TGTGCCAGCAGCTTGGTTCGGGGGGAGCAGTTCTTC.

The chain recombines TRBV5-1 with TRBJ1-2, with TRBD1 as a possible D gene (5 bases). The ends were cut back, 0 bases at V and 1 base at J, with 13 bases in the middle. This CDR3 comprises 16 residues. Germline V gene lookup returns CDR1 SGHRS and CDR2 YFSETQ. CDR3 in amino acids: CASSLGQRISNYGYTF. The CDR3 region has the DNA TGCGCCAGCAGCTTGGGACAGAGAATAAGTAACTATGGCTACACCTTC.

This clone was found once. The V gene is TRBV5-4, the J gene TRBJ2-3; possibly TRBD2 for D (7 bases). Trimming removed 5 bases at V and 1 base at J, with 14 bases between. Looked up from germline, CDR1 is SGHNT and CDR2 is YYREEE (reference sequence). The CDR3 runs to 15 residues. The CDR3 DNA reads as TGTGCCAGCAGGTGGGAGGGGGGGCGCACAGATACGCAGTATTTT. The encoded protein is CASRWEGGRTDTQYF.

J is TRBJ2-1 and V is TRBV11-3; TRBD2 matches at 11 bases. The germline V gene encodes CDR1 SGHNT and CDR2 YENEEA. The CDR3 spans 18 residues. The junction had 11 bases not matched to a gene; V was cut back by 0 bases and J by 7 bases. This chain's CDR3 is CASSLDAASGRRPNEQFF. CDR3 coding DNA: TGTGCCAGCAGCTTAGATGCGGCTAGCGGGAGGAGGCCTAATGAGCAGTTCTTC. Using reference TRBV11-3 and TRBJ2-1 for the parts outside the CDR3, the full variable domain is EAGVVQSPRYKIIEKKQPVAFWCNPISGHNTLYWYLQNLGQGPELLIRYENEEAVDDSQLPKDRFSAERLKGVDSTLKIQPAELGDSAVYLCASSLDAASGRRPNEQFFGPGTRLTVL.

This clone was found once. The rearrangement links TRBV5-1 to TRBJ1-1; tentative D call: TRBD1 (5 bases). Trimming pared 0 bases from V and 11 bases from J, leaving 14 bases between. This CDR3 spans 13 amino acids. The germline V gene has CDR1 SGHRS and CDR2 YFSETQ. The CDR3 bases are TGCGCCAGCAGCTTGGGGGGGGAGGGAATGGCTTTCTTT. Its protein product is CASSLGGEGMAFF.